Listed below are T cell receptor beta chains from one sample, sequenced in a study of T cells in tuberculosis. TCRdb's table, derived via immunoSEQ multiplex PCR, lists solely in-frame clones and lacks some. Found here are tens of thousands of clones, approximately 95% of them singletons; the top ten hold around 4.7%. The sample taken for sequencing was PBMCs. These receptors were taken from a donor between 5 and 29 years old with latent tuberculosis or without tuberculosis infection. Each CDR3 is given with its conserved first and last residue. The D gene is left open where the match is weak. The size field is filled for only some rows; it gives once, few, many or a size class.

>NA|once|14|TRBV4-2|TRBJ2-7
TGTGCCAGCAGCCGACCCGACAGAGTCTACGAGCAGTACTTC
CASSRPDRVYEQYF
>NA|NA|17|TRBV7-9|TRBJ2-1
TGTGCCAGCAGCTTCGTAGAAAACTACAGGGATGGGGACGAGCAGTTCTTC
CASSFVENYRDGDEQFF
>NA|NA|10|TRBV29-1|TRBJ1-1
TGCAGCGGACAGAACACTGAAGCTTTCTTT
CSGQNTEAFF
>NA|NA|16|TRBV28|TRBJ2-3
TGTGCCAGCAGTTTGAGCGGAGCGGGCGTCACAGATACGCAGTATTTT
CASSLSGAGVTDTQYF
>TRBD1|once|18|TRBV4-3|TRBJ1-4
TGCGCCAGCAGCCAAGAGGGACAGGGGGGTTTCACTAATGAAAAACTGTTTTTT
CASSQEGQGGFTNEKLFF
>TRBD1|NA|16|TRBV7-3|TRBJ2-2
TGTGCCAGCAGCCTTGGACAGGGGGGCGCGGCCGGGGAGCTGTTTTTT
CASSLGQGGAAGELFF
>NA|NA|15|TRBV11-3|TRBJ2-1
TGTGCCAGCAGCTTAGAAGCAGGGGGGTACAATGAGCAGTTCTTC
CASSLEAGGYNEQFF
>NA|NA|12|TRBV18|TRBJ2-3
TGTGCCAGCTCACACTACACAGATACGCAGTATTTT
CASSHYTDTQYF
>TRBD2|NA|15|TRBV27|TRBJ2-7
TGTGCCAGCAGTCTAAGTAGCGGGAGCTCCTACGAGCAGTACTTC
CASSLSSGSSYEQYF
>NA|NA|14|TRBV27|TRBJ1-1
TGTGCCAGCAGTAAGGACACCTCGGGCACTGAAGCTTTCTTT
CASSKDTSGTEAFF
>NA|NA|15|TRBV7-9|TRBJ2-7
TGTGCCAGCAGCGCTGACAGGCTAAGGACCTACGAGCAGTACTTC
CASSADRLRTYEQYF
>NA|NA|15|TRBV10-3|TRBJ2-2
TGTGCCATCAGCGGTGGTGAGGCTAGCGTCGGGGAGCTGTTTTTT
CAISGGEASVGELFF
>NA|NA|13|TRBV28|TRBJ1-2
TGTGCCAGCAGTACTCCTCAGGGGTTAGGCTACACCTTC
CASSTPQGLGYTF
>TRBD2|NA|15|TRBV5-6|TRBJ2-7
TGTGCCAGCAGCTCCGGACTAGCGGGGCCCTACGAGCAGTACTTC
CASSSGLAGPYEQYF
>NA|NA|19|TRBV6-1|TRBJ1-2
TGTGCCAGCAGTGAATCCCCGCGACCCCGAGCCTCCGAGGGCTATGGCTACACCTTC
CASSESPRPRASEGYGYTF
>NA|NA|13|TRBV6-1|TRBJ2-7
TGTGCCAGCAGTGTAGTCCTCTCCTACGAGCAGTACTTC
CASSVVLSYEQYF
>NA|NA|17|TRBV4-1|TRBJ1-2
TGCGCCAGCAGCCAAGATCCGGCTTGGGGGACGGGAGCTGGCTACACCTTC
CASSQDPAWGTGAGYTF
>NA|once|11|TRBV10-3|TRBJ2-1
TGTGCCATCAGTGAGTCGAGGGAGCAGTTCTTC
CAISESREQFF
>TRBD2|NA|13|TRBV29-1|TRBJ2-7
TGCAGCGTTGATTACCACGGGGGGGGCGAGCAGTACTTC
CSVDYHGGGEQYF
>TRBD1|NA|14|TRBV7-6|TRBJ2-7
TGTGCCAGCAGCCACGGACAGGGCAGCTACGAGCAGTACTTC
CASSHGQGSYEQYF
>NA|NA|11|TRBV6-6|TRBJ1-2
TGTGCCAGCAAGGGGACTTATGGCTACACCTTC
CASKGTYGYTF
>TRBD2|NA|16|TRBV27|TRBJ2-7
TGTGCCAGCAGTCCACTAGCGGGGGGGAGAACAGTCGAGCAGTACTTC
CASSPLAGGRTVEQYF
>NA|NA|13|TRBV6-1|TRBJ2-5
TGTGCCAGCAGGGTGGGCCTGGGAGAGACCCAGTACTTC
CASRVGLGETQYF
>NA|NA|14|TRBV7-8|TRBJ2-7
TGTGCCAGCAGCTACGCCAGGCTCTCCTACGAGCAGTACTTC
CASSYARLSYEQYF